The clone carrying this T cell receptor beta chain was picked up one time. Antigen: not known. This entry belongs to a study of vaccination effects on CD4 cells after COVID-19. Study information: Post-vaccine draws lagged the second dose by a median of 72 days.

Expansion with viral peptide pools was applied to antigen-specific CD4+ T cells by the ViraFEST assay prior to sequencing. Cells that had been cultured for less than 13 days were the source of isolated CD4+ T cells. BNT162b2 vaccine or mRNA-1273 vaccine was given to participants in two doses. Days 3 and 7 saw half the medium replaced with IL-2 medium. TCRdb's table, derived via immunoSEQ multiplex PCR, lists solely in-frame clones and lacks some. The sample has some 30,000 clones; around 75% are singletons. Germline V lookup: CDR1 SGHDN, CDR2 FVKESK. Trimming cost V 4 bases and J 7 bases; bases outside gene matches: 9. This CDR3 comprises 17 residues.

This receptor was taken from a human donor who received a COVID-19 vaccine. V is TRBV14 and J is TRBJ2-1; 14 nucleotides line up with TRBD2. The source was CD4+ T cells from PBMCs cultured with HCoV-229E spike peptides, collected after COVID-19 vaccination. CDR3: CASSPKSGTSGRNEQFF. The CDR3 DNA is TGTGCCAGCAGCCCCAAATCTGGGACTAGCGGGAGAAATGAGCAGTTCTTC.